A single sample is the source of the 14 T cell receptor beta chains below, sequenced in a study of CD8+CD57+ T cells in acquired aplastic anemia. Those patients picked for sequencing had displayed CD8+CD57+ cell expansion on flow cytometry. The use of genomic DNA as template underpinned the TCR beta VDJ and CDR3 profiling. TCRdb processed the reads anew with MiXCR; each CDR3 protein has one entry. The data contain 250,000 to 350,000 distinct CDR3 sequences, roughly 61% of them singletons. Sequencing input: sorted CD4+, CD8+, or CD8+CD57+ T cells (not recorded which) from PBMCs. These receptors came from a human donor with aplastic anemia.

This clonotype was counted ten times or more. V and J are TRBV5-5 and TRBJ2-3; unclear D gene. Germline V CDR1 and CDR2: SGHKS, YYEKEE (reference sequence). This CDR3 has 17 amino acids. Trimming removed 0 bases from V and 2 bases from J, with 16 bases in between. The CDR3 coding sequence is TGTGCCAGCAGCTTGGCCCCCCGGCGGATAAACACAGATACGCAGTATTTT. This translates into CASSLAPRRINTDTQYF.

The chain couples TRBV15 to TRBJ2-3, with 9 bases identical to TRBD2. This CDR3 spans 15 amino acids. V lost 0 bases, J lost 4 bases, and 2 bases stayed unmatched. The germline V gene encodes CDR1 LNHNV and CDR2 YYDKDF (reference sequence). The CDR3 DNA follows: TGTGCCACCAGCAGAGATAGCGGGGGCGCAGATACGCAGTATTTT. This translates into CATSRDSGGADTQYF.

On this clonotype: This likely comes from a read error, as the CDR3 has no conserved phenylalanine or tryptophan at its end. The chain recombines TRBV7-3 with TRBJ1-5; TRBD1 matches 10 bases. The CDR3 sequence is 16 residues long. The V and J ends lost 5 bases and 11 bases, in that order; junction bases with no gene match: 15. The germline V gene encodes CDR1 SGHTA and CDR2 FQGTGA. The CDR3 DNA reads as TGTGCCAGCAGCCTTCGAGCGAGGGACAGGGGAGAGACCCAGCATCTT. Its protein product is CASSLRARDRGETQHL.

In its sample, this clonotype was seen many times. The chain uses TRBV2 and TRBJ2-2; possible D gene TRBD1, 6 bases. Germline V gene sequence: CDR1 SNHLY, CDR2 FYNNEI. Trimming removed 4 bases from V and 5 bases from J, with 11 bases in between. The CDR3 consists of 14 residues. The CDR3 loop reads CASSVQGKTGELFF. CDR3 nucleotides: TGTGCCAGCAGTGTACAGGGAAAGACCGGGGAGCTGTTTTTT.

This clonotype was seen a handful of times. Just one base apart from a much larger clone, this may be a read error. The chain carries TRBV5-8 and TRBJ1-2; tentatively, D is TRBD1 (5 bases). With 0 bases removed from V and 3 bases from J, the gap between germline ends came to 12 bases. There are 15 residues in the CDR3. Germline V gene sequence: CDR1 SGHTS, CDR2 YDEGEE. Written as DNA, the CDR3 is TGTGCCAGCAGCTTGGGGGGGGGGGGGGACTATGGCTACACCTTC. This gives the protein CASSLGGGGDYGYTF. The full variable domain, with the rest looked up from reference TRBV5-8 and TRBJ1-2, is EAGVTQSPTHLIKTRGQQATLRCSPISGHTSVYWYQQALGLGLQFLLWYDEGEERNRGNFPPRFSGRQFPNYSSELNVNALELEDSALYLCASSLGGGGDYGYTFGSGTRLTVV.

The chain is built from TRBV10-3 and TRBJ2-7, with 10 bases that match TRBD2. The germline V gene encodes CDR1 ENHRY and CDR2 SYGVKD. The CDR3 is 15 residues long. V trimming: 10 bases; J trimming: 0 bases; junction bases outside the gene matches: 9. The CDR3 sequence: CASASGGLSSYEQYF. The CDR3 region has the DNA TGTGCCAGCGCTAGCGGGGGCCTCAGCTCCTACGAGCAGTACTTC.

V gene TRBV24-1 combines with J gene TRBJ1-2; the D is unclear. Trimming removed 9 bases at V and 4 bases at J, with 17 bases between. Germline V gene lookup returns CDR1 KGHDR and CDR2 SFDVKD. The CDR3 has 14 residues. The CDR3 is CATPPRREGYGYTF. CDR3 DNA sequence: TGTGCCACCCCACCCAGGAGGGAGGGCTATGGCTACACCTTC.

The genes are TRBV20-1 and TRBJ1-2; D is ambiguous. Germline CDR1 is DFQATT and CDR2 is SNEGSKA (reference sequence). V dropped 6 bases and J dropped 8 bases, with 19 bases sitting between them. The CDR3 totals 13 residues. The CDR3 protein is CSAEVTRGQGYTF. The CDR3 DNA is TGCAGTGCCGAAGTGACTCGGGGTCAGGGCTACACCTTC.

The rearrangement uses TRBV5-1 and TRBJ2-2; no firm D call. This CDR3 has 16 amino acids. Germline lookup yields CDR1 SGHRS and CDR2 YFSETQ. V lost 4 bases, J lost 6 bases, and 19 bases lay in between. The DNA of the CDR3 is TGCGCCAGCAGCAGAACCACGGGCCCAACCCCCGGGGAGCTGTTTTTT. Protein: CASSRTTGPTPGELFF.

The gene calls are TRBV7-3 and TRBJ1-1; D gene unclear. This CDR3 has 13 residues. Trimming left V 6 bases short and J 1 base short, with 9 bases between. Germline V gene data show CDR1 as SGHTA and CDR2 as FQGTGA. CDR3 in amino acids: CASRLEENTEAFF. CDR3 DNA sequence: TGTGCCAGCAGGTTGGAGGAGAACACTGAAGCTTTCTTT.

This clonotype was found a few times. V and J are TRBV7-9 and TRBJ2-7; a weak D match, TRBD2 (6 bases). Trimming pared 1 base from V and 2 bases from J, leaving 12 bases between. Germline V gene lookup returns CDR1 SEHNR and CDR2 FQNEAQ (reference sequence). CDR3 length equals 15 residues. CDR3 sequence reads: CASSLESRTTYEQYF. Written as DNA, the CDR3 is TGTGCCAGCAGCTTAGAGAGTCGGACTACCTACGAGCAGTACTTC.

The table lists this clonotype with a count of one. This chain uses TRBV19 with TRBJ2-7; TRBD1 is a possible D gene (5 bases). The CDR3 covers 14 residues. The germline gives CDR1 LNHDA, CDR2 SQIVND (reference sequence). The V end was cut by 6 bases, the J end by 0 bases, with 12 bases between. Written as DNA, the CDR3 is TGTGCCAGTAGGAAGGGGTCGGACTCCTACGAGCAGTACTTC. This translates into CASRKGSDSYEQYF.

This clonotype has at least ten counts. The J gene is TRBJ2-7, the V gene TRBV15; 10 positions agree with TRBD1. Germline CDR1 LNHNV, CDR2 YYDKDF (reference sequence). J was trimmed by 0 bases and V by 5 bases; bases with no gene match: 13. This CDR3 is 18 amino acids long. The CDR3 DNA sequence: TGTGCCACCAGCCCAGGGACAGGGGAGACTTTCAGCTCCTACGAGCAGTACTTC. It is translated as CATSPGTGETFSSYEQYF.

Ten or more counts support this clonotype. The chain combines TRBV4-1 with TRBJ2-3, with 9 bases fitting TRBD1. This CDR3 contains 16 residues. Germline trimming cut 3 bases from V and 2 bases from J; bases unmatched to any gene: 6. The germline CDR1 and CDR2 sequences are MGHRA and YSYEKL. CDR3 in DNA: TGCGCCAGCAGCCAGTCAACAGGGGGCTTCACAGATACGCAGTATTTT. It yields the protein CASSQSTGGFTDTQYF.